This record concerns one TCR beta chain sequence. As yet, its antigen is unknown. The entirety of the isolated RNA underwent reverse transcription, so expressed TCRB transcripts were sequenced. Here immunoSEQ multiplex PCR was the method, and the copy in TCRdb shows in-frame clones only, minus some. This table has 130,000 to 150,000 clones, 10% appearing once. The length of the CDR3 is 14 residues. Trimming cost V 10 bases and J 2 bases; bases outside gene matches: 7. CDR1 is MNHNY, CDR2 SVGAGI, per germline (reference sequence). The data belong to a study of beta chain features in type 1 diabetes. Study results and caveats: Sequencing the cDNA could make cells with high TCR expression show up more than they should.

This clonotype originated in a man between 18 and 35 years old in good health. The sequenced material came from naive CD4+ T cells from blood. The V gene is TRBV6-6, the J gene TRBJ2-1; 8 nucleotides agree with TRBD2. The CDR3 DNA reads as TGTGCCACCGGAGCGGGGGCCACCTACAATGAGCAGTTCTTC. It is translated as CATGAGATYNEQFF.